The present entry profiles one TCR beta chain with its context. This entry comes from a study of blood T cell repertoires in COVID-19. On the study more broadly: T cells, B-cell-depleted T cells, or PBMCs provided the cDNA or gDNA that served as material.

The V gene lost 5 bases and the J gene lost 2 bases, with 13 bases spanning the gap. The germline V gene has CDR1 ENHRY and CDR2 SYGVKD. CDR3 size: 14 residues. Original analysis: Amplification from reference gene primers served as the basis for estimated nucleated cell counts. Only in-frame clones appear in the TCRdb table, and some are missing; sequencing was by immunoSEQ multiplex PCR. V, J and clone size are those of that table, while D and trimming were read from the DNA. The sample holds 160,000 or so clones, around 85% seen once. V usage is TRBV10-3 and J usage is TRBJ2-7; D not certain. The source material was peripheral blood. This clonotype was sampled from a woman in her 70s with acute or convalescent COVID-19. CDR3 region: CAISSGARTYEQYF. In nucleotides, the CDR3 is TGTGCCATCAGTTCAGGCGCCCGGACCTACGAGCAGTACTTC.